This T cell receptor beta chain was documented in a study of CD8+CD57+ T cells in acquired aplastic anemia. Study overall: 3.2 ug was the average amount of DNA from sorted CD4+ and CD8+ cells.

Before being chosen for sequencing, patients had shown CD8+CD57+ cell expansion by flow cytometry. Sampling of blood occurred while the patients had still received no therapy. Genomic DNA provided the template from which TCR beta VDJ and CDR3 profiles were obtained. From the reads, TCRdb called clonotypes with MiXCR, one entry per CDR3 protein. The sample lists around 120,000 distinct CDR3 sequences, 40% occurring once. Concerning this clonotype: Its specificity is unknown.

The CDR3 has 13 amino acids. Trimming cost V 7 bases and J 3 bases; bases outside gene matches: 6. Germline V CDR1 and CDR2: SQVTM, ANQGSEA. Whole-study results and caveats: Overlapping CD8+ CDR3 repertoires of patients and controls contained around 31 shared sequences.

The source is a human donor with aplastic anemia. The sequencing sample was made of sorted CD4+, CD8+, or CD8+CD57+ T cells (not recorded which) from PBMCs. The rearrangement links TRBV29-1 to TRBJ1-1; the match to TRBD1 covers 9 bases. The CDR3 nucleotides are TGCAGCGCTAAACAGGGGGCGGACACTGAAGCTTTCTTT. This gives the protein CSAKQGADTEAFF. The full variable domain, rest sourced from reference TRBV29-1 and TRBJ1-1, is SAVISQKPSRDICQRGTSLTIQCQVDSQVTMMFWYRQQPGQSLTLIATANQGSEATYESGFVIDKFPISRPNLTFSTLTVSNMSPEDSSIYLCSAKQGADTEAFFGQGTRLTVV.